A selection of T cell receptor beta chains follows, all from one sample in a study of blood T cell repertoires in COVID-19. The assay was immunoSEQ multiplex PCR, and TCRdb's table has in-frame clones only and misses some. The repertoire holds about 110,000 clones, with about nine tenths as singletons. The source material was peripheral blood. Receptors were obtained from a man in his forties with acute or convalescent COVID-19. CDR3s include the opening cysteine and the closing phenylalanine or tryptophan. D genes are given only for firm matches. Rows give clone size only sometimes, using once, few, many, or a class for an expanded clone.

CDR3 length	V gene	J gene	D gene	clone size	CDR3 protein	CDR3 DNA
13	TRBV29-1	TRBJ2-5	.	.	CSSLWGVQETQYF	TGCAGCTCTCTCTGGGGGGTCCAAGAGACCCAGTACTTC
14	TRBV9	TRBJ2-5	TRBD1	.	CASSAGQGVKTQYF	TGTGCCAGCAGCGCAGGACAGGGCGTAAAGACCCAGTACTTC
14	TRBV29-1	TRBJ1-2	.	.	CSSVDLSWNYGYTF	TGCAGCTCCGTAGATCTCTCCTGGAACTATGGCTACACCTTC
13	TRBV30	TRBJ1-2	.	.	CAWSSTENYGYTF	TGTGCCTGGAGTTCGACAGAGAACTATGGCTACACCTTC
13	TRBV6-2/TRBV6-3	TRBJ1-1	.	.	CASSRQVYTEAFF	TGTGCCAGCAGTCGACAGGTTTACACTGAAGCTTTCTTT
18	TRBV14	TRBJ2-2	.	.	CASSQYPLGGAFTGELFF	TGTGCCAGCAGCCAATACCCCTTGGGCGGGGCTTTCACCGGGGAGCTGTTTTTT
13	TRBV2	TRBJ2-1	.	.	CASSEGDYNEQFF	TGTGCCAGCAGTGAGGGAGACTACAATGAGCAGTTCTTC
13	TRBV6-6	TRBJ1-1	.	.	CASSYTELAEAFF	TGTGCCAGCAGTTACACCGAGTTGGCTGAAGCTTTCTTT
14	TRBV27	TRBJ1-4	.	.	CASSLSGAVEKLFF	TGTGCCAGCAGTTTATCAGGGGCTGTCGAAAAACTGTTTTTT
14	TRBV10-3	TRBJ1-5	.	.	CAISEGTKGQPQHF	TGTGCCATCAGTGAGGGGACTAAGGGGCAGCCCCAGCATTTT
11	TRBV9	TRBJ1-1	TRBD1	.	CASRTGGEAFF	TGTGCCAGCAGGACAGGGGGGGAAGCTTTCTTT
15	TRBV30	TRBJ2-1	TRBD2	.	CAWSVGLAGVIVQFF	TGTGCCTGGAGTGTGGGACTAGCGGGAGTTATAGTGCAGTTCTTC
15	TRBV6-6	TRBJ1-6	TRBD1	once	CASTGDSSYNSPLHF	TGTGCCAGCACCGGGGACAGCTCCTATAATTCACCCCTCCACTTT
13	TRBV7-9	TRBJ2-1	.	.	CASSLEVYNEQFF	TGTGCCAGCAGCTTGGAGGTCTACAATGAGCAGTTCTTC
13	TRBV10-3	TRBJ1-6	.	few	CAIRPREHSPLHF	TGTGCCATCAGACCCCGGGAGCATTCACCCCTCCACTTT